This is a list of T cell receptor beta chains from one sample in a study of T cell repertoires in cytomegalovirus infection. A single record per CDR3 protein comes from TCRdb applying MiXCR to the reads. This sample has about 320,000 distinct CDR3 sequences; over 7.5% occur once, and the top ten carry roughly 4%. The sample was PBMCs. These receptors all stem from a human donor in good health (CMV status not recorded). Some clones in this sample may be carry-over from other donors' samples. The CDR3 runs from the conserved cysteine through the conserved F or W. Each record gives: V gene, D gene, J gene, CDR3 length, clone size, CDR3 protein, CDR3 DNA. A D gene is named only where the DNA matches it firmly. Not every row has a clone size; where given, it reads once, few, many or a size class.

TRBV27	.	TRBJ2-7	18	many	CASSFMEPRDHREYEQYF	TGTGCCAGCAGTTTCATGGAACCCCGGGACCACCGGGAGTACGAGCAGTACTTC
TRBV15	.	TRBJ2-1	13	few	CATSSGGYNEQFF	TGTGCCACCAGCTCAGGGGGGTACAATGAGCAGTTCTTC
TRBV5-1	.	TRBJ1-1	15	.	CASSLAAGKGTEAFF	TGCGCCAGCAGCTTGGCTGCAGGGAAGGGCACTGAAGCTTTCTTT
TRBV28	.	TRBJ2-1	11	few	CASSLGERQFF	TGTGCCAGCAGTTTAGGAGAGAGGCAGTTCTTC
TRBV7-2	.	TRBJ1-5	15	.	CASSPGHYSNQPQHF	TGTGCCAGCAGCCCCGGACACTATAGCAATCAGCCCCAGCATTTT
TRBV28	.	TRBJ2-1	12	many	CASRVQGNEQFF	TGTGCCAGCAGGGTCCAAGGTAATGAGCAGTTCTTC
TRBV6-1	TRBD2	TRBJ2-1	14	few	CASSSPSGYNEQFF	TGTGCCAGCAGTTCCCCTAGCGGATACAATGAGCAGTTCTTC
TRBV7-2	TRBD1	TRBJ2-7	14	many	CASSLTGGGYEQYF	TGTGCCAGCAGCTTGACAGGGGGCGGGTACGAGCAGTACTTC
TRBV12-5	.	TRBJ2-5	13	few	CASGSGAVETQYF	TGTGCTAGTGGCTCGGGAGCGGTGGAGACCCAGTACTTC
TRBV20-1	.	TRBJ2-3	17	few	CSASQGLGGGRTDTQYF	TGCAGTGCTAGCCAAGGACTAGGGGGCGGGCGCACAGATACGCAGTATTTT
TRBV7-2	.	TRBJ1-5	16	many	CASSLSGKSSNQPQHF	TGTGCCAGCAGCTTGTCAGGGAAATCTAGCAATCAGCCCCAGCATTTT
TRBV19	.	TRBJ1-1	14	many	CASSIPALNTEAFF	TGTGCCAGTAGTATACCAGCCTTGAACACTGAAGCTTTCTTT
TRBV7-9	TRBD1	TRBJ2-6	16	many	CASDTGGFSGANVLTF	TGTGCCAGCGACACAGGGGGCTTCTCTGGGGCCAACGTCCTGACTTTC
TRBV18	.	TRBJ1-2	16	.	CASSPTPTPANYGYTF	TGTGCCAGCTCACCAACCCCAACACCAGCTAACTATGGCTACACCTTC
TRBV7-6	TRBD1	TRBJ2-7	15	many	CASSSAGDSSYEQYF	TGTGCCAGCAGCTCCGCCGGGGACAGCTCCTACGAGCAGTACTTC
TRBV12-3/TRBV12-4	.	TRBJ1-1	12	few	CASSPNPPPAFF	TGTGCCAGCAGTCCAAACCCTCCGCCGGCTTTCTTT
TRBV29-1	.	TRBJ1-1	11	few	CQIFRGTEAFF	TGTCAGATTTTTAGGGGCACTGAAGCTTTCTTT
TRBV25-1	TRBD2	TRBJ2-3	14	.	CASSGEGTLDTQYF	TGTGCCAGCAGTGGGGAGGGGACTTTAGATACGCAGTATTTT
TRBV6-2/TRBV6-3	.	TRBJ1-1	13	.	CASTRQANTEAFF	TGTGCCAGCACTCGACAGGCTAACACTGAAGCTTTCTTT
TRBV7-2	.	TRBJ2-3	14	many	CASSLERSTDTQYF	TGTGCCAGCAGCTTAGAGCGGAGTACAGATACGCAGTATTTT
TRBV7-2	.	TRBJ2-3	11	many	CASTPTDTQYF	TGTGCCAGCACCCCCACAGATACGCAGTATTTT
TRBV12-3/TRBV12-4	.	TRBJ1-1	14	few	CASRVTGSNTEAFF	TGTGCCAGCAGGGTCACAGGATCGAACACTGAAGCTTTCTTT
TRBV12-3/TRBV12-4	.	TRBJ2-7	13	many	CATGGATTYEQYF	TGTGCCACCGGGGGAGCGACGACCTACGAGCAGTACTTC
TRBV5-5	.	TRBJ2-1	15	.	CASSLAYGGGNEQFF	TGTGCCAGCAGCTTGGCCTATGGGGGTGGGAATGAGCAGTTCTTC
TRBV23-1	.	TRBJ1-6	16	.	CASSQSIGGGNSPLHF	TGCGCCAGCAGTCAATCGATAGGTGGGGGCAATTCACCCCTCCACTTT
TRBV10-3	TRBD2	TRBJ2-5	16	few	CAISEMVAGTGETQYF	TGTGCCATCAGTGAGATGGTAGCGGGAACTGGCGAGACCCAGTACTTC
TRBV7-8	.	TRBJ2-3	13	many	CASSTGQLNTQYF	TGTGCCAGCAGCACGGGACAACTTAATACGCAGTATTTT
TRBV28	.	TRBJ1-5	16	many	CASSLILGLSNQPQHF	TGTGCCAGCAGTTTAATCCTGGGACTTAGCAATCAGCCCCAGCATTTT
TRBV12-5	TRBD1	TRBJ2-3	20	many	CASVINSGTGGSASTDTQYF	TGTGCTAGTGTCATAAACTCCGGGACAGGGGGCTCAGCTAGCACAGATACGCAGTATTTT
TRBV9	.	TRBJ1-2	16	few	CASSPRGGESTYGYTF	TGTGCCAGCAGCCCAAGGGGAGGGGAGTCTACCTATGGCTACACCTTC
TRBV7-9	TRBD1	TRBJ2-6	20	few	CASSLAPPGTALSGANVLTF	TGTGCCAGCAGCTTAGCCCCACCCGGGACAGCCCTCTCTGGGGCCAACGTCCTGACTTTC
TRBV7-2	.	TRBJ1-1	16	many	CASSLGGRRTNTEAFF	TGTGCCAGCAGCTTAGGGGGTAGGCGTACAAACACTGAAGCTTTCTTT
TRBV11-1	TRBD2	TRBJ2-3	17	few	CASSPRLAEALSLRRYF	TGTGCCAGCAGCCCCCGACTAGCGGAAGCCCTTTCACTCCGGCGGTATTTT
TRBV7-2	.	TRBJ2-7	15	many	CASSLDRQGRYEQYF	TGTGCCAGCAGCTTAGACCGGCAGGGTCGGTACGAGCAGTACTTC
TRBV4-1	.	TRBJ2-1	14	.	CASSQRDSYNEQFF	TGCGCCAGCAGCCAGCGGGACTCCTACAATGAGCAGTTCTTC
TRBV11-2	TRBD1	TRBJ2-7	13	many	CASSDRGLLEQYF	TGTGCCAGCAGCGACAGGGGTTTACTCGAGCAGTACTTC
TRBV5-5	.	TRBJ1-3	18	.	CASSPYRPENVAGNTIYF	TGTGCCAGCAGCCCGTATCGACCCGAAAACGTCGCTGGAAACACCATATATTTT
TRBV27	TRBD1	TRBJ2-5	16	many	CASSPGWDRGRETQYF	TGTGCCAGCAGCCCGGGGTGGGACAGGGGGCGAGAGACCCAGTACTTC
TRBV5-4	.	TRBJ2-1	15	once	CASSASWGSYNEQFF	TGTGCCAGCAGCGCCTCTTGGGGGTCCTACAATGAGCAGTTCTTC
TRBV6-5	.	TRBJ1-1	17	few	CASSSSGTLILNTEAFF	TGTGCCAGCAGCTCCTCCGGGACTCTGATACTGAACACTGAAGCTTTCTTT
TRBV7-9	TRBD2	TRBJ2-1	15	.	CASSAGTSGSDEQFF	TGTGCCAGCAGCGCCGGGACTAGCGGGAGTGATGAGCAGTTCTTC
TRBV7-2	TRBD2	TRBJ2-1	12	.	CASRASGDEQFF	TGTGCCAGCCGGGCTAGCGGGGATGAGCAGTTCTTC
TRBV7-2	.	TRBJ2-3	15	.	CASSMVAASTDTQYF	TGTGCCAGCAGCATGGTGGCGGCTAGCACAGATACGCAGTATTTT
TRBV10-3	.	TRBJ2-3	14	.	CAISESRGRDTQYF	TGTGCCATCAGTGAGTCCAGGGGAAGGGATACGCAGTATTTT
TRBV19	.	TRBJ1-2	14	few	CASSNRQARFGYTF	TGTGCCAGTAGTAATCGACAGGCTAGGTTCGGCTACACCTTC
TRBV28	.	TRBJ1-1	14	.	CASSRLGLGTEAFF	TGTGCCAGCAGCCGACTTGGCCTGGGGACTGAAGCTTTCTTT
TRBV27	TRBD1	TRBJ2-1	15	.	CASSLSVQGLGGQFF	TGTGCCAGCAGTTTATCGGTACAGGGGCTCGGTGGGCAGTTCTTC
TRBV7-2	TRBD1	TRBJ2-7	14	few	CASSPRAGGDEQYF	TGTGCCAGCAGCCCCCGGGCAGGGGGCGACGAGCAGTACTTC
TRBV10-3	TRBD2	TRBJ2-1	16	many	CAISTTGTSGSDEQFF	TGTGCCATCAGTACCACCGGGACTAGCGGGAGCGATGAGCAGTTCTTC
TRBV7-2	.	TRBJ2-1	13	many	CATPGRSYNEQFF	TGTGCCACCCCGGGACGGTCGTACAATGAGCAGTTCTTC
TRBV5-1	TRBD2	TRBJ2-1	16	.	CASSLGLAGGSNEQFF	TGCGCCAGCAGCTTGGGACTAGCGGGAGGGTCGAATGAGCAGTTCTTC
TRBV7-6	.	TRBJ2-3	17	few	CASSFRDSLFLTDTQYF	TGTGCCAGCAGCTTTAGGGACTCCCTCTTCCTTACAGATACGCAGTATTTT